This T cell receptor beta chain came from a study of shared clonotypes between healthy human individuals. The split of CD4+ cells yielded CD45RA+ naive and CD45RA-negative memory subsets. The authors split each subset's genomic DNA evenly across several immunoSEQ plates. Original processing notes: Junction-only immunoSEQ sequences carried no quality scores, so filtering differed. Data came from immunoSEQ multiplex PCR; TCRdb stores just in-frame clones and leaves some out. V, J and clone size were drawn from that table, and D and trimming were deduced from the DNA. The sample holds approximately 2.5 million clones, roughly 93% seen once. The table lists this clone with a few counts. Its antigen is not known. Study-level findings and limits: Clonotypes that were shared across a handful of donors made up 4.5% to 5% of naive CD4 clonotypes.

The V and J ends lost 5 bases and 6 bases respectively, with 14 bases between them. Per germline, CDR1 KGHSH and CDR2 LQKENI. The CDR3 has 14 amino acids. This clonotype originated in a man younger than 35 in good health. Some clones in this sample may be carry-over from other donors' samples. The chain carries TRBV18 and TRBJ2-4; D is uncertain. The sample taken for sequencing was naive CD4+ T cells from PBMCs. Subset specified: CD45RA+ positively selected. The CDR3 DNA sequence: TGTGCCAGCTCATCCGATATCCTTGGAAACATTCAGTACTTC. Protein: CASSSDILGNIQYF.